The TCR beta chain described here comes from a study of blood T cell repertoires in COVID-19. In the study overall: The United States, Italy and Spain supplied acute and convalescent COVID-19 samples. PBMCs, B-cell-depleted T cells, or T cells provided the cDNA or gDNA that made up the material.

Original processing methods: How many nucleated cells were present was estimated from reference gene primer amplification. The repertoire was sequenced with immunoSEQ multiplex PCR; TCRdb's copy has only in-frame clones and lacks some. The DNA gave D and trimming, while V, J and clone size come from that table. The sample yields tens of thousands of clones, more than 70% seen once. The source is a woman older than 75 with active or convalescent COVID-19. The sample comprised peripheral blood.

The DNA for the CDR3 is TGTGCCAGCAGTTACACAGGGGGCAATCAGCCCCAGCATTTT. It yields the protein CASSYTGGNQPQHF. The rearrangement links TRBV7-2 to TRBJ1-5; 7 positions match TRBD1. This CDR3 is built from 14 residues. The germline V gene has CDR1 SGHTA and CDR2 FQGNSA. The V and J ends lost 6 bases and 2 bases, in that order; junction bases with no gene match: 4. The full variable domain, in which reference TRBV7-2 and TRBJ1-5 provide the parts outside the CDR3, is GAGVSQSPSNKVTEKGKDVELRCDPISGHTALYWYRQSLGQGLEFLIYFQGNSAPDKSGLPSDRFSAERTGGSVSTLTIQRTQQEDSAVYLCASSYTGGNQPQHFGDGTRLSIL.